The 8 T cell receptor beta chains in this list originate from one sample, sequenced in a study of CD8 T cells in Susac syndrome. Reverse transcription of 0.5 to 1 ug RNA was performed with random hexamers. TCRdb fed the immunoSEQ multiplex PCR reads into MiXCR, producing one record per CDR3 protein. The sample lists roughly 120,000 distinct CDR3 sequences, more than 85% occurring once. The sample was CD4+ T cells from PBMCs. All receptors derive from a human donor with multiple sclerosis.

This clonotype was observed once. The chain uses TRBV19 and TRBJ2-1; D may be TRBD1 (5 bases). Trimming removed 1 base at V and 3 bases at J, with 7 bases between. This CDR3 has 14 residues. Germline CDR1 reads LNHDA; CDR2 reads SQIVND (reference sequence). The CDR3 region is CASSIGQNYNEQFF. In DNA form, the CDR3 reads TGTGCCAGTAGTATAGGACAGAACTACAATGAGCAGTTCTTC.

V is TRBV29-1 and J is TRBJ1-2; a weak D match, TRBD1 (5 bases). Trimming took off 4 bases at V and 5 bases at J, with 17 bases between the two ends. Per germline, CDR1 SQVTM and CDR2 ANQGSEA. The CDR3 spans 14 residues. CDR3 loop: CSVVAKQERYGYTF. The CDR3 DNA sequence: TGCAGCGTTGTCGCCAAACAGGAGAGATATGGCTACACCTTC. Variable domain in full (rest from reference TRBV29-1 and TRBJ1-2): SAVISQKPSRDICQRGTSLTIQCQVDSQVTMMFWYRQQPGQSLTLIATANQGSEATYESGFVIDKFPISRPNLTFSTLTVSNMSPEDSSIYLCSVVAKQERYGYTFGSGTRLTVV.

The genes are TRBV2 and TRBJ2-6; D may be TRBD1 or TRBD2 (5 bases each). V lost 9 bases and J lost 1, with 10 bases in between. CDR1 is SNHLY, CDR2 FYNNEI, per germline. There are 14 residues in the CDR3. CDR3 DNA sequence: TGTGCCAGTCGAGGGGTGTCTGGGGCCAACGTCCTGACTTTC. It codes for CASRGVSGANVLTF.

The rearrangement uses TRBV28 and TRBJ1-1; the D is unclear. Germline loops: CDR1 MDHEN, CDR2 SYDVKM. The CDR3 contains 15 residues. Between the trimmed V and J ends, which lost 5 bases and 1 base, there was a span of 14 bases. The DNA for the CDR3 is TGTGCCAGCAGTCCCCCGGACGATCGGAACACTGAAGCTTTCTTT. This gives the protein CASSPPDDRNTEAFF.

This chain connects TRBV27 to TRBJ2-2; D gene uncertain. Trimming left V 5 bases short and J 1 base short, with 14 bases between. The germline CDR1 and CDR2 sequences are MNHEY and SMNVEV (reference sequence). The CDR3 length is 16 residues. CDR3 in amino acids: CASSVLSPMNTGELFF. In DNA form, the CDR3 reads TGTGCCAGCAGTGTCCTTAGTCCGATGAACACCGGGGAGCTGTTTTTT.

The chain employs TRBV2 and TRBJ1-1; D uncertain. Trimming removed 6 bases from V and 3 bases from J, with 11 bases in between. In germline, CDR1 is SNHLY, CDR2 FYNNEI. The length of the CDR3 is 13 residues. Here the CDR3 DNA reads TGTGCCAGCAGGTTGGGGAGGGACACTGAAGCTTTCTTT. It specifies CASRLGRDTEAFF.

The J gene is TRBJ1-2, the V gene TRBV12-5, with D possibly TRBD1 on 5 matching bases. Germline loops: CDR1 LGHNT, CDR2 FRNRAP. V was trimmed by 5 bases and J by 0 bases, leaving 16 bases between them. The CDR3 covers 16 residues. CDR3 region: CASGPARTKTNYGYTF. The CDR3 DNA sequence: TGTGCTAGTGGTCCGGCCCGGACAAAAACTAACTATGGCTACACCTTC. Full variable domain (missing parts from reference TRBV12-5 and TRBJ1-2): DARVTQTPRHKVTEMGQEVTMRCQPILGHNTVFWYRQTMMQGLELLAYFRNRAPLDDSGMPKDRFSAEMPDATLATLKIQPSEPRDSAVYFCASGPARTKTNYGYTFGSGTRLTVV.

The V call is TRBV7-9, the J call TRBJ1-2; the D gene is possibly TRBD1 (5 bases). The CDR3 is 14 residues long. Trimming shortened V by 3 bases and J by 7 bases, and 15 bases separated the two germline ends. The germline V gene has CDR1 SEHNR and CDR2 FQNEAQ (reference sequence). CDR3: CASSLEDRGVGYTF. In DNA, the CDR3 is TGTGCCAGCAGCTTGGAGGATAGGGGTGTTGGCTACACCTTC.